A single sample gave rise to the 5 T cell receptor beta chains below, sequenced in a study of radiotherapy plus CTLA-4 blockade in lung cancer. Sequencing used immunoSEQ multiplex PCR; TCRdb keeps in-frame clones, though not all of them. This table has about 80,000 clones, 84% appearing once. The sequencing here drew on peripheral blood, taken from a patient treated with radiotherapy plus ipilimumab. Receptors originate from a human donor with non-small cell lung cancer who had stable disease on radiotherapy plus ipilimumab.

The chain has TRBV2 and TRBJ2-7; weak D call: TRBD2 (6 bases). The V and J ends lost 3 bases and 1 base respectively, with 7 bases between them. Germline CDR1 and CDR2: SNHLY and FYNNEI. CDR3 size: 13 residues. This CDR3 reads CASSDGGSYEQYF. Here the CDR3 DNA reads TGTGCCAGCAGTGATGGGGGGTCCTACGAGCAGTACTTC.

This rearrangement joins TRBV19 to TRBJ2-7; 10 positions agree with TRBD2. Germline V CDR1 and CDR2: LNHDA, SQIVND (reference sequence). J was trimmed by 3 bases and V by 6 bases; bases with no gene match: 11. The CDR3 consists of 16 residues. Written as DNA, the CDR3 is TGTGCCAGTAGCAAATACCCGGCTAGCGGGAGCTACGAGCAGTACTTC. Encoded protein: CASSKYPASGSYEQYF.

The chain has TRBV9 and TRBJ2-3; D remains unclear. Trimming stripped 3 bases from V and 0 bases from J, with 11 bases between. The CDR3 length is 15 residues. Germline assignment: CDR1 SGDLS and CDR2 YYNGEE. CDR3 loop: CASSAQTSSTDTQYF. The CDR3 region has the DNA TGTGCCAGCAGCGCACAAACCTCTAGCACAGATACGCAGTATTTT.

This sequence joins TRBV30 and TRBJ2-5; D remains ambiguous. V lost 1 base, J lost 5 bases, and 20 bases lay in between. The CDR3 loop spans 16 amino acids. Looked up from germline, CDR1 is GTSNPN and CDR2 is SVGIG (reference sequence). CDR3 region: CAWSGRYPSFGETQYF. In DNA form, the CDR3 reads TGTGCCTGGAGTGGCAGGTATCCATCGTTTGGGGAGACCCAGTACTTC.

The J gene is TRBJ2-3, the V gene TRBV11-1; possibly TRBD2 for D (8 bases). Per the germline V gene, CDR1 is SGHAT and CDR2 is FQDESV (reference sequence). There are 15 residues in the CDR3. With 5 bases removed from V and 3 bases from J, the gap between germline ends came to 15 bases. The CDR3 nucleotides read TGTGCCAGCAGCCGGGGGGGACAGCCAACAGATACGCAGTATTTT. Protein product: CASSRGGQPTDTQYF. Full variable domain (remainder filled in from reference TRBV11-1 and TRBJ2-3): EAEVAQSPRYKITEKSQAVAFWCDPISGHATLYWYRQILGQGPELLVQFQDESVVDDSQLPKDRFSAERLKGVDSTLKIQPAELGDSAMYLCASSRGGQPTDTQYFGPGTRLTVL.